This T cell receptor (beta chain) was observed in a study of CD8+ T cells in alopecia areata. Study-level findings and limits: Mouse data revealed clearer TCR sharing than patient data did, a gap possibly tied to HLA. Sequence data from scalp samples additionally include resident alphabeta T cells of normal skin. Higher clonality was seen in lesional scalp than in normal scalp, especially in alopecia totalis/universalis.

Points on this clone: Its specificity is unknown.

Isolated RNA was reverse transcribed into cDNA used as the sequencing template. Profiling relied on immunoSEQ multiplex PCR, and the TCRdb table lists in-frame clones only, not all of them. The table lists 120,000 to 150,000 clones, 62% of them singletons. The germline gives CDR1 SGHRS, CDR2 YFSETQ. The CDR3 has 14 residues. V lost 7 bases to trimming and J lost 0 bases; unmatched junction nucleotides: 4. It was from PBMCs that CD4+ and CD8+ T cells were sorted. This clonotype was sampled from a human donor in good health. This chain uses TRBV5-1 with TRBJ1-2; 9 nucleotides match TRBD1. Sequenced sample: CD8+ T cells sorted from blood. DNA for the CDR3: TGCGCCAGCGGGACAGGGCCCGCTAACTATGGCTACACCTTC. Its translation is CASGTGPANYGYTF.